A single sample gave rise to the 13 T cell receptor beta chains below, sequenced in a study of CD8 T cells in Susac syndrome (dated 2019 in TCRdb). Libraries were constructed by the immunoSEQ multiplex PCR assay. RNA was extracted using the RNeasy kit, and roughly 0.5 to 1 ug of the RNA was reverse transcribed with random hexamers. In-frame beta chains were kept once TCRdb had trimmed the public reads at Q25 with fastp and called clones with MiXCR. Under each unique CDR3 protein, matching rows form one entry showing the most common genes and DNA. Present in this sample are about 240,000 distinct CDR3 sequences, about 95% of which were seen just once. The biggest ten clones account for approximately 0.094% of the sample. The sample taken for sequencing was CD4+ T cells from PBMCs. These receptor sequences come from a human donor with Susac syndrome.

The chain employs TRBV20-1 and TRBJ2-7; 13 nucleotides agree with TRBD2. V was clipped by 0 bases and J by 1 base; unmatched bases: 9. The germline CDR1 and CDR2 sequences are DFQATT and SNEGSKA (reference sequence). The CDR3 runs to 18 residues. The CDR3 protein is CSARDELAGGPRSYEQYF. In nucleotides, the CDR3 is TGCAGTGCTAGAGACGAACTAGCGGGAGGGCCGAGGTCCTACGAGCAGTACTTC.

The CDR3 sequence is CSARDTWGDLGELFF. The CDR3 nucleotides read TGCAGTGCTAGAGATACATGGGGGGACCTCGGGGAGCTGTTTTTT. The chain carries TRBV20-1 and TRBJ2-2, with TRBD2 as a possible D gene (6 bases). The CDR3 runs 15 residues. The V and J ends lost 0 bases and 7 bases respectively, with 15 bases between them. Germline V CDR1 and CDR2: DFQATT, SNEGSKA (reference sequence).

The V gene is TRBV5-4, the J gene TRBJ2-4; no reliable D call. The CDR3 spans 14 residues. The V gene lost 0 bases and the J gene lost 2 bases, with 6 bases spanning the gap. Germline V gene data show CDR1 as SGHNT and CDR2 as YYREEE (reference sequence). The CDR3 region has the DNA TGTGCCAGCAGCTTGGAGTCAACCAAAAACATTCAGTACTTC. Translated, it gives CASSLESTKNIQYF.

The V gene is TRBV27, the J gene TRBJ2-2; TRBD2 matches at 8 bases. Germline V gene sequence: CDR1 MNHEY, CDR2 SMNVEV (reference sequence). The CDR3 loop spans 13 amino acids. Losses at the gene ends were 6 bases for V and 6 bases for J; bases not matched to a gene: 3. In DNA, the CDR3 is TGTGCCAGCAGCGTCGGGGGGGCCGGGGAGCTGTTTTTT. Protein sequence: CASSVGGAGELFF.

The J gene is TRBJ2-1, the V gene TRBV19; 14 positions match TRBD2. Looked up from germline, CDR1 is LNHDA and CDR2 is SQIVND (reference sequence). V trimming: 4 bases; J trimming: 9 bases; junction bases outside the gene matches: 11. This CDR3 region has 17 residues. The CDR3 loop reads CASSTPGLAGVLGEQFF. The CDR3 DNA follows: TGTGCCAGTAGTACCCCGGGACTAGCGGGAGTTTTGGGTGAGCAGTTCTTC.

The rearrangement links TRBV29-1 to TRBJ2-2; D tentatively fits TRBD1 or TRBD2 (6 bases each). Germline V gene data show CDR1 as SQVTM and CDR2 as ANQGSEA. This CDR3 region has 14 residues. Between the trimmed V and J ends, which lost 3 bases and 4 bases, there was a span of 12 bases. In DNA form, the CDR3 reads TGCAGCGTTGACTTCGGAGGGGGCACCGGGGAGCTGTTTTTT. Translation: CSVDFGGGTGELFF.

J is TRBJ1-2 and V is TRBV6-5; no clear D gene. The CDR3 totals 15 residues. Germline CDR1 is MNHEY and CDR2 is SVGAGI. Trimming took off 2 bases at V and 5 bases at J, with 15 bases between the two ends. The CDR3 spells CASSYNRPGAYGYTF. CDR3 nucleotide sequence: TGTGCCAGCAGTTACAACCGACCGGGAGCTTATGGCTACACCTTC.

This clonotype was detected once. The chain is built from TRBV4-2 and TRBJ2-7; possibly TRBD2 for D (6 bases). CDR1 and CDR2 (germline): LGHNA, YNFKEQ. V lost 1 base to trimming and J lost 3 bases, with 25 bases between them. This CDR3 comprises 19 residues. CDR3 DNA: TGTGCCAGCAGCCAAGCCGTCGGGGGTTCTGTTCCTTTTTACTACGAGCAGTACTTC. Its translation is CASSQAVGGSVPFYYEQYF.

The chain recombines TRBV28 with TRBJ2-7; either TRBD1 or TRBD2 may fit D (5 bases each). This CDR3 comprises 14 residues. V shed 3 bases and J shed 5 bases, with 14 bases lying between them. CDR1 and CDR2 from the germline V gene are MDHEN and SYDVKM. CDR3 amino acids: CASSFRQGSDEQYF. The DNA for the CDR3 is TGTGCCAGCAGTTTTCGGCAGGGTAGCGACGAGCAGTACTTC.

V and J are TRBV7-9 and TRBJ2-2, with D unclear. CDR3 length: 12 amino acids. V dropped 6 bases and J dropped 6 bases, with 8 bases sitting between them. From germline, CDR1 is SEHNR and CDR2 FQNEAQ (reference sequence). As DNA, the CDR3 is TGTGCCAGCAGAGCTAGTTCCGGGGAGCTGTTTTTT. Its translation: CASRASSGELFF. Drawing the rest from reference TRBV7-9 and TRBJ2-2, the complete variable domain is DTGVSQNPRHKITKRGQNVTFRCDPISEHNRLYWYRQTLGQGPEFLTYFQNEAQLEKSRLLSDRFSAERPKGSFSTLEIQRTEQGDSAMYLCASRASSGELFFGEGSRLTVL.

This sequence joins TRBV9 and TRBJ2-5; 13 positions agree with TRBD2. Trimming at V came to 2 bases and at J to 5 bases, leaving 3 bases not matched to a gene. Germline V gene sequence: CDR1 SGDLS, CDR2 YYNGEE. The CDR3 contains 15 residues. The CDR3 region has the DNA TGTGCCAGCAGCGTGGGGACTAGCGGGATGGAGACCCAGTACTTC. As protein: CASSVGTSGMETQYF.

CDR3: CASSPSGTIPYIQYF. In DNA, the CDR3 is TGTGCCAGCAGCCCTTCCGGGACAATTCCCTACATTCAGTACTTC. V is TRBV7-2 and J is TRBJ2-4; tentative D call: TRBD1 (6 bases). Trimming cost V 5 bases and J 8 bases, with 19 bases left between them. CDR1 is SGHTA, CDR2 FQGNSA, per germline. The CDR3 runs 15 residues. Drawing the rest from reference TRBV7-2 and TRBJ2-4, the complete variable domain is GAGVSQSPSNKVTEKGKDVELRCDPISGHTALYWYRQSLGQGLEFLIYFQGNSAPDKSGLPSDRFSAERTGGSVSTLTIQRTQQEDSAVYLCASSPSGTIPYIQYFGAGTRLSVL.

The chain has TRBV6-5 and TRBJ1-4, with unresolved D. The CDR3 consists of 15 residues. Germline V CDR1 and CDR2: MNHEY, SVGAGI. V was clipped by 2 bases and J by 8 bases, with 15 bases between them. CDR3 region: CASSYTRSYREKLFF. CDR3 DNA: TGTGCCAGCAGTTACACTCGAAGTTATCGGGAAAAACTGTTTTTT.